The 28 T cell receptor beta chains in this list originate from one sample, sequenced in a study of blood T cell repertoires in COVID-19. Sequencing used immunoSEQ multiplex PCR; TCRdb keeps in-frame clones, though not all of them. The data contain about 120,000 clones, less than 85% of them singletons. Sequenced: peripheral blood. The receptors derive from a young man with acute or convalescent COVID-19.

The genes are TRBV19 and TRBJ1-1; 8 bases agree with TRBD1. V shed 4 bases and J 1 base; nucleotides not matched to a gene: 5. CDR1 and CDR2 (germline): LNHDA, SQIVND (reference sequence). The CDR3 length is 15 residues. The CDR3 sequence: CASSTSGGANTEAFF. CDR3 bases: TGTGCCAGTAGTACTTCAGGGGGCGCGAACACTGAAGCTTTCTTT.

V and J are TRBV4-1 and TRBJ2-5; D perhaps matches TRBD1 (6 bases). The V gene's germline CDR1 is MGHRA and CDR2 YSYEKL. This CDR3 comprises 14 residues. Trimming removed 3 bases at V and 1 base at J, with 9 bases between. The CDR3 DNA sequence: TGCGCCAGCAGCCACTGGGACACCCAAGAGACCCAGTACTTC. It is translated as CASSHWDTQETQYF.

The chain employs TRBV18 and TRBJ2-7; D gene unclear. Germline values: CDR1 KGHSH, CDR2 LQKENI. The CDR3 spans 14 residues. Trimming removed 0 bases at V and 2 bases at J, with 8 bases between. The CDR3 DNA sequence: TGTGCCAGCTCACCACCATCGGCGGCCTACGAGCAGTACTTC. Translating it yields CASSPPSAAYEQYF.

CDR3: CASIGQANEKLFF. In DNA, the CDR3 is TGTGCCAGCATAGGACAGGCAAATGAAAAACTGTTTTTT. The chain links TRBV25-1 to TRBJ1-4; 7 nucleotides agree with TRBD1. This CDR3 region has 13 residues. Germline V gene lookup returns CDR1 MGHDK and CDR2 SYGVNS. The trim removed 7 bases at V and 5 bases at J, leaving 4 bases unmatched.

This chain joins TRBV19 and TRBJ2-4, with a possible D match to TRBD1 (6 bases). V lost 7 bases and J 5 bases, leaving 12 bases between the germline ends. Germline V lookup: CDR1 LNHDA, CDR2 SQIVND (reference sequence). This CDR3 comprises 13 residues. CDR3 in DNA: TGTGCCAGTATGCACAGGGTAGAAAACATTCAGTACTTC. Encoded protein: CASMHRVENIQYF. The full variable domain, with the rest looked up from reference TRBV19 and TRBJ2-4, is DGGITQSPKYLFRKEGQNVTLSCEQNLNHDAMYWYRQDPGQGLRLIYYSQIVNDFQKGDIAEGYSVSREKKESFPLTVTSAQKNPTAFYLCASMHRVENIQYFGAGTRLSVL.

V usage is TRBV29-1 and J usage is TRBJ2-7; tentative D call: TRBD2 (6 bases). The CDR3 runs to 14 residues. Germline CDR1 SQVTM, CDR2 ANQGSEA. The ends were cut back, 1 base at V and 7 bases at J, with 17 bases in the middle. CDR3 coding DNA: TGCAGCGTTGAAGGGGTTAGAGGGGCGGGAGAGCAGTACTTC. It translates to CSVEGVRGAGEQYF.

The chain links TRBV7-3 to TRBJ1-2, with D possibly TRBD1 on 5 matching bases. This CDR3 comprises 13 residues. The germline V gene has CDR1 SGHTA and CDR2 FQGTGA. The V gene lost 2 bases and the J gene lost 8 bases, with 12 bases spanning the gap. The CDR3 nucleotides read TGTGCCAGCAGCTTACTGGCAGGGAACGGCTACACCTTC. Translation gives CASSLLAGNGYTF.

This clone has only a few counts. The chain recombines TRBV4-2 with TRBJ1-2; tentatively, D is TRBD1 (6 bases). Germline lookup yields CDR1 LGHNA and CDR2 YNFKEQ. The germline V and J ends were trimmed by 2 bases and 7 bases, with 17 bases remaining between them. The CDR3 has 15 residues. CDR3 sequence reads: CASSQIGRGLGGYTF. In nucleotides, the CDR3 is TGTGCCAGCAGCCAAATCGGAAGGGGGTTGGGTGGCTACACCTTC.

The DNA for the CDR3 is TGTGCCTGGAGTGGACTAGCGGGCAGCCTCTACAATGAGCAGTTCTTC. Its protein is CAWSGLAGSLYNEQFF. The chain is built from TRBV30 and TRBJ2-1, with 10 bases that match TRBD2. The V segment lost 1 base and the J segment 3 bases; nucleotides outside the gene matches: 6. From germline, CDR1 is GTSNPN and CDR2 SVGIG (reference sequence). CDR3 length: 16 residues.

This chain uses TRBV4-3 with TRBJ2-5, with 9 bases fitting TRBD2. There are 15 residues in the CDR3. The J segment lost 4 bases and the V segment lost 5 bases, leaving 8 bases of the junction unmatched. Per the germline V gene, CDR1 is LGHNA and CDR2 is YSLEER. The CDR3 region has the DNA TGCGCCAGCAGCGACGGCGGGGGGGCGGGAGAGACCCAGTACTTC. Amino acid sequence: CASSDGGGAGETQYF.

The rearrangement joins TRBV15 to TRBJ2-1; 10 nucleotides agree with TRBD2. The CDR3 length is 14 residues. Germline loops: CDR1 LNHNV, CDR2 YYDKDF (reference sequence). The V gene end was trimmed by 3 bases and the J gene end by 9 bases; junction bases not matched to a gene: 5. The DNA of the CDR3 is TGTGCCACCAGCAGCCCTAGCGGGAGCCTTGAGCAGTTCTTC. This encodes CATSSPSGSLEQFF.

The chain is built from TRBV18 and TRBJ2-3; TRBD1 agrees at 11 bases. In germline, CDR1 is KGHSH, CDR2 LQKENI. The CDR3 is made up of 17 amino acids. With 6 bases clipped from V and 4 bases from J, the junction kept 12 bases outside the gene matches. In nucleotides, the CDR3 is TGTGCCAGCTCTCAAGAGACCGGGACAGGGGGAGCAGATACGCAGTATTTT. Translated, it gives CASSQETGTGGADTQYF.

The chain carries TRBV4-3 and TRBJ2-3; D gene unclear. The length of the CDR3 is 14 residues. CDR1 is LGHNA and CDR2 is YSLEER in the germline V gene. V shed 1 base and J shed 5 bases, with 10 bases lying between them. The DNA of the CDR3 is TGCGCCAGCAGCCAAGTCCTGGGCCAAGATACGCAGTATTTT. Its translation is CASSQVLGQDTQYF.

The CDR3 sequence: CAISETSGEEADTQYF. The CDR3, as DNA: TGTGCCATCAGCGAGACTAGCGGGGAGGAGGCAGATACGCAGTATTTT. The chain joins TRBV10-3 to TRBJ2-3; 11 bases map to TRBD2. V shed 6 bases and J 4 bases; nucleotides not matched to a gene: 9. This CDR3 has 16 amino acids. Germline-derived CDR1 and CDR2 are ENHRY and SYGVKD.

The chain is built from TRBV19 and TRBJ1-1; TRBD1 aligns across 9 bases. The length of the CDR3 is 13 residues. The germline V gene has CDR1 LNHDA and CDR2 SQIVND (reference sequence). Trimming at V came to 11 bases and at J to 5 bases, leaving 9 bases not matched to a gene. CDR3 protein: CARRDRDRTEAFF. The CDR3 bases are TGTGCCCGCCGGGACAGGGATCGGACTGAAGCTTTCTTT.

This chain links TRBV5-1 with TRBJ1-2, with TRBD1 identical over 12 bases. This CDR3 is 14 amino acids long. J was trimmed by 4 bases and V by 4 bases; bases with no gene match: 2. Germline CDR1 is SGHRS and CDR2 is YFSETQ. In DNA, the CDR3 is TGCGCCAGCAGCACGGGACAGGGGGCCTATGGCTACACCTTC. Amino acid sequence: CASSTGQGAYGYTF. The full variable domain, in which reference TRBV5-1 and TRBJ1-2 provide the parts outside the CDR3, is KAGVTQTPRYLIKTRGQQVTLSCSPISGHRSVSWYQQTPGQGLQFLFEYFSETQRNKGNFPGRFSGRQFSNSRSEMNVSTLELGDSALYLCASSTGQGAYGYTFGSGTRLTVV.

The V call is TRBV6-1, the J call TRBJ2-2; possible D gene TRBD2, 5 bases. CDR3 length: 16 residues. Germline-derived CDR1 and CDR2 are MNHNS and SASEGT. Deletions cut 3 bases from V and 0 bases from J, with 11 bases between. The CDR3 here is CASSEISGANTGELFF. The CDR3 DNA reads as TGTGCCAGCAGTGAGATAAGCGGCGCGAACACCGGGGAGCTGTTTTTT.

In this sample, this clone turned up once. The rearrangement uses TRBV29-1 and TRBJ1-2; TRBD1 matches 8 bases. The CDR3 covers 13 residues. Germline trimming cut 2 bases from V and 8 bases from J; bases unmatched to any gene: 7. The germline V gene encodes CDR1 SQVTM and CDR2 ANQGSEA. In DNA form, the CDR3 reads TGCAGCGTTGAATCCGACAGGGGTCGAGGCTACACCTTC. The encoded protein is CSVESDRGRGYTF.

The V call is TRBV4-1, the J call TRBJ1-1; 8 bases agree with TRBD1. The trim removed 3 bases at V and 1 base at J, leaving 4 bases unmatched. CDR3 length: 15 amino acids. CDR1 is MGHRA, CDR2 YSYEKL, per germline. The CDR3 protein is CASSQADRGNTEAFF. CDR3 nucleotides: TGCGCCAGCAGCCAGGCCGACAGGGGGAACACTGAAGCTTTCTTT.

The chain couples TRBV2 to TRBJ1-2, with TRBD1 as a possible D gene (6 bases). From germline, CDR1 is SNHLY and CDR2 FYNNEI. V gave up 8 bases and J gave up 7 bases, with 26 bases separating them. This CDR3 is 16 amino acids long. CDR3 region: CASRSARGAGVFGYTF. CDR3 nucleotide sequence: TGTGCCAGCCGAAGTGCCCGAGGGGCAGGGGTCTTTGGCTACACCTTC.

The V gene is TRBV3-1 (or the pseudogene TRBV3-2), the J gene TRBJ2-7; D is ambiguous. The CDR3 extends over 13 amino acids. CDR1 and CDR2 (germline): LGHDT, YNNKEL (reference sequence). Between the trimmed V and J ends, which lost 2 bases and 6 bases, there was a span of 11 bases. CDR3 coding DNA: TGTGCCAGCAGCCAATTTCCGGGTGGCGAGCAGTACGTC. The encoded protein is CASSQFPGGEQYV.

The CDR3 reads CASGTGPQGNQPQHF. The CDR3 DNA reads as TGTGCCAGCGGAACAGGGCCCCAGGGCAATCAGCCCCAGCATTTT. This chain connects TRBV27 to TRBJ1-5; D perhaps matches TRBD1 (6 bases). Trimming removed 8 bases from V and 2 bases from J, with 16 bases in between. Germline-derived CDR1 and CDR2 are MNHEY and SMNVEV (reference sequence). The CDR3 is made up of 15 amino acids.

This CDR3 reads CASSRLPGQGHEQYV. The CDR3 nucleotides are TGTGCCAGCTCACGGTTGCCGGGACAGGGTCACGAGCAGTACGTC. The chain has TRBV18 and TRBJ2-7, with TRBD1 identical over 9 bases. Germline loops: CDR1 KGHSH, CDR2 LQKENI. The CDR3 loop spans 15 amino acids. V lost 4 bases, J lost 5 bases, and 9 bases stayed unmatched.

The chain combines TRBV5-8 with TRBJ1-2, with TRBD1 matching over 8 bases. This CDR3 has 18 amino acids. Germline assignment: CDR1 SGHTS and CDR2 YDEGEE. V was pared by 0 bases and J by 0 bases, with 10 bases of the junction left unmatched. CDR3 DNA: TGTGCCAGCAGCTTGGCGGGCGCAGGGGGCCCATCTAACTATGGCTACACCTTC. Translated, it gives CASSLAGAGGPSNYGYTF.

The CDR3 nucleotides are TGTGCCAGCACCTGGGGAGGGGGACGGTACAATGAGCAGTTCTTC. Its translation: CASTWGGGRYNEQFF. V gene TRBV27 combines with J gene TRBJ2-1; tentative D call: TRBD2 (7 bases). Trimming removed 7 bases at V and 4 bases at J, with 17 bases between. The germline CDR1 and CDR2 sequences are MNHEY and SMNVEV (reference sequence). The CDR3 has 15 amino acids.

The rearrangement uses TRBV6-5 and TRBJ2-7, with TRBD1 as a possible D gene (6 bases). V lost 6 bases and J lost 3, with 15 bases in between. Germline V lookup: CDR1 MNHEY, CDR2 SVGAGI. The length of the CDR3 is 14 residues. CDR3 nucleotides: TGTGCCAGCAGGCGTACAGGGACCAACTACGAGCAGTACGTC. It codes for CASRRTGTNYEQYV.

The CDR3 spells CASSFRAQGTNEKLFF. The CDR3 nucleotides are TGCGCCAGCAGCTTTAGGGCCCAGGGAACTAATGAAAAACTGTTTTTT. The genes are TRBV5-1 and TRBJ1-4; possibly TRBD1 for D (5 bases). Germline V gene sequence: CDR1 SGHRS, CDR2 YFSETQ. With 2 bases removed from V and 1 base from J, the gap between germline ends came to 12 bases. The CDR3 covers 16 residues.

In DNA, the CDR3 is TGTGCCAGCAGTTACTCGATGGAAACGGCGGTTCAGTTCTTC. Its protein is CASSYSMETAVQFF. This chain links TRBV6-2 or TRBV6-3 with TRBJ2-1, with no clear D. V was trimmed by 0 bases and J by 13 bases, leaving 16 bases between them. This CDR3 has 14 residues. CDR1 MNHEY and CDR2 SVGEGT come from the germline V gene.